This is a list of T cell receptor beta chains from one sample in a study of blood T cells in healthy people across ages. One entry per CDR3 protein, called by TCRdb with MiXCR from the 5' RACE reads. The sample carries some 1.5 million distinct CDR3 sequences, 28% recorded once. The material sequenced was blood. Every receptor here comes from a woman aged 25-40 years in good health. Both conserved end residues are part of each CDR3. Fields, in order: J gene, clone size, D gene, CDR3 length, V gene, CDR3 protein, CDR3 DNA. The D gene is left open where the match is weak. The size of a clone is reported for some rows only, either as once, few or many, or as a class for expanded clones.

TRBJ2-7 | few | TRBD1 | 16 | TRBV20-1 | CSARDMARGINYEQYF | TGCAGTGCTAGAGACATGGCCAGGGGGATCAACTACGAGCAGTACTTC
TRBJ2-6 | NA | NA | 15 | TRBV7-2 | CASSPGRRQANVRTF | TGTGCCAGCAGCCCGGGACGGCGCCAGGCCAACGTCCGGACTTTC
TRBJ1-5 | NA | NA | 13 | TRBV9 | CASSTRPGQPQHF | TGTGCCAGCAGCACGAGGCCCGGGCAGCCCCAGCATTTT
TRBJ1-2 | few | TRBD1 | 15 | TRBV15 | CATSRGQSSENGYTF | TGTGCCACCAGCAGGGGACAGTCTTCGGAGAATGGCTACACCTTC
TRBJ2-3 | once | NA | 15 | TRBV5-1 | CASTPGPVSTDTQYF | TGCGCCAGCACTCCAGGACCCGTAAGCACAGATACGCAGTATTTT
TRBJ2-3 | NA | TRBD2 | 16 | TRBV5-4 | CASSLSGGIPAHTQYF | TGTGCCAGCAGCTTGAGCGGGGGTATACCCGCGCATACGCAGTATTTT
TRBJ2-7 | few | TRBD1 | 14 | TRBV6-5 | CASRRNEGAGEQYF | TGTGCCAGCAGAAGGAATGAGGGGGCCGGCGAGCAGTACTTC
TRBJ1-1 | NA | TRBD1 | 14 | TRBV7-2 | CASSKQGPPLETFF | TGTGCCAGCAGCAAACAGGGGCCTCCTTTGGAAACTTTCTTT
TRBJ2-1 | NA | TRBD1 | 16 | TRBV11-2 | CASSFGTARSYNEQFF | TGTGCCAGCAGCTTTGGGACAGCCCGTTCCTACAATGAGCAGTTCTTC
TRBJ1-2 | many | NA | 14 | TRBV4-1 | CASSLTGESYGYTF | TGTGCCAGCAGCTTAACGGGGGAGAGCTATGGCTACACCTTC
TRBJ2-7 | few | NA | 13 | TRBV7-6 | CASSSDGYYEQYF | TGTGCCAGCAGTTCGGACGGCTACTACGAGCAGTACTTC
TRBJ2-1 | NA | NA | 15 | TRBV10-2 | CASSVDWSSYNEQFF | TGCGCCAGCAGTGTAGACTGGAGCTCCTACAATGAGCAGTTCTTC
TRBJ2-5 | few | TRBD2 | 15 | TRBV9 | CASSGAGGPGETQYF | TGTGCCAGCAGCGGCGCGGGAGGGCCGGGAGAGACCCAGTACTTC
TRBJ1-2 | NA | NA | 16 | TRBV20-1 | CSASNGAHSLNYGYTF | TGCAGTGCTAGTAACGGGGCGCACAGCCTCAACTATGGCTACACCTTC
TRBJ2-7 | NA | NA | 13 | TRBV28 | CASKSGVSYEQYF | TGTGCCAGCAAGTCCGGGGTTTCCTACGAGCAGTACTTC
TRBJ1-2 | few | TRBD1 | 15 | TRBV4-1 | CASRPGGQSNYGYTF | TGCGCCAGCAGACCAGGGGGCCAGTCCAACTATGGCTACACCTTC
TRBJ2-1 | many | NA | 12 | TRBV15 | CATSRDEAEQFF | TGTGCCACCAGCAGAGATGAAGCTGAGCAGTTCTTC
TRBJ2-6 | many | NA | 15 | TRBV19 | CASSPDRSGANVLTF | TGTGCCAGTAGTCCAGACAGATCTGGGGCCAACGTCCTGACTTTC
TRBJ2-3 | few | NA | 13 | TRBV2 | CATQTGNTDTQYF | TGTGCCACCCAAACCGGAAACACAGATACGCAGTATTTT
TRBJ2-7 | NA | TRBD2 | 16 | TRBV18 | CASSPDLAGETYEQYF | TGTGCCAGCTCACCGGATTTAGCGGGAGAGACCTACGAGCAGTACTTC
TRBJ2-4 | many | TRBD2 | 18 | TRBV5-6 | CASSLSVLAGAAKNIQYF | TGTGCCAGCAGTTTGTCCGTACTAGCGGGGGCAGCCAAAAACATTCAGTACTTC
TRBJ2-3 | NA | NA | 15 | TRBV19 | CASSDLSGTTDTQYF | TGTGCCAGTAGTGACCTTAGCGGAACCACAGATACGCAGTATTTT
TRBJ2-7 | few | TRBD2 | 14 | TRBV10-3 | CAIGIPGLAGEQYF | TGTGCCATCGGAATCCCGGGACTAGCGGGCGAGCAGTACTTC
TRBJ1-1 | few | NA | 14 | TRBV7-9 | CASSPGTATTGAFF | TGTGCCAGCAGCCCGGGGACGGCCACTACTGGCGCTTTCTTT
TRBJ2-1 | few | TRBD2 | 14 | TRBV12-3/TRBV12-4 | CASIPGLVTGEQFF | TGTGCCAGCATCCCGGGACTAGTGACGGGTGAGCAGTTCTTC